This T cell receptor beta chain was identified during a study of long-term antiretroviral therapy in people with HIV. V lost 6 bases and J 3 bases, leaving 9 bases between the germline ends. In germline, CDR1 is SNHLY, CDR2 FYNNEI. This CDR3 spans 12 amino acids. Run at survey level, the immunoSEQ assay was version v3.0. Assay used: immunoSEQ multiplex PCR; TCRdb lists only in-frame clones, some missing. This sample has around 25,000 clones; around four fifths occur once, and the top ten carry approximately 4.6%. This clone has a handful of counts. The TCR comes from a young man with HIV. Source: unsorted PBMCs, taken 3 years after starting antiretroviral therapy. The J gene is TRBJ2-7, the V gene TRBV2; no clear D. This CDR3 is CASSPQSYEQYF. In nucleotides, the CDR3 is TGTGCCAGCAGCCCCCAGAGCTACGAGCAGTACTTC.